The rows below give T cell receptor beta chains drawn from one sample of a study of regulatory T cells in long-lasting Graves disease. TCRdb re-derived calls from the multiplex PCR reads in MiXCR, one entry per CDR3 protein. Among 400,000 to 500,000 distinct CDR3 sequences, approximately 14% were seen once, and the ten largest hold over 15%. These same data were also listed under a study on T cells in Graves' hyperthyroidism and ophthalmopathy.

The source material was peripheral blood mononuclear cells (PBMCs), sampled at new diagnosis, from a patient treated with antithyroid drugs. These receptors originate from a woman aged 45-59 years with Graves disease. CDR3s leave out the opening cysteine and the closing phenylalanine or tryptophan. Fields, in order: J gene, V gene, CDR3 protein.

>TRBJ1-1|TRBV18
ASSPQDSNTEAF
>TRBJ2-1|TRBV20-1
SAPSGLYNEQF
>TRBJ2-7|TRBV6-2/TRBV6-3
ASSERPAYEQY
>TRBJ1-2|TRBV6-1
ASRARGGIYGYT
>TRBJ2-1|TRBV29-1
SGFTSGSYNEQF
>TRBJ2-1|TRBV6-1
ASRGPSYNEQF
>TRBJ2-2|TRBV19
ASKKQGAVDGELF
>TRBJ2-7|TRBV5-1
ASSSGTGNDEQY
>TRBJ2-1|TRBV2
ASLRSGSYNEQF
>TRBJ2-5|TRBV5-1
ASSLGTSFETQY
>TRBJ2-1|TRBV4-1
ASSQVSGRVNEQF
>TRBJ2-7|TRBV19
ASSTTPGVSYEQY
>TRBJ1-4|TRBV5-6
ASSLGTGGEKLF
>TRBJ2-3|TRBV7-9
ASSSARPIRDTQY
>TRBJ2-3|TRBV12-3/TRBV12-4
ASNNGLAGGGFTDTQY
>TRBJ1-1|TRBV4-1
ASSQAAGSEAF
>TRBJ2-7|TRBV13
ASSFTGQNYEQY
>TRBJ2-3|TRBV5-5
ASSLRAGLAGSTDTQY
>TRBJ2-7|TRBV20-1
SAREWGNSGTYEQY
>TRBJ2-5|TRBV18
ASSPPGSYQETQY
>TRBJ2-7|TRBV18
ASSLEGAGWFRNEQY
>TRBJ2-1|TRBV5-1
ASSPGAGAKQF
>TRBJ2-5|TRBV7-9
ASSLAGSLGQETQY
>TRBJ1-4|TRBV12-3/TRBV12-4
ASSPPAGDREEKLF
>TRBJ2-7|TRBV29-1
SVGTTATLHEQY
>TRBJ2-1|TRBV27
ASSLRLAGVYEQF
>TRBJ2-7|TRBV3-1
ASSQGLAENYEQY
>TRBJ2-2|TRBV18
ASSPLAGDNTGELF
>TRBJ2-5|TRBV6-1
ANREGTVETQY
>TRBJ2-1|TRBV4-1
ASSHRRRTRWDNEQF
>TRBJ2-2|TRBV28
ASGDSKNTGELF
>TRBJ2-7|TRBV28
ASPPRGSPASYEQY
>TRBJ2-2|TRBV2
ASRGDRGSNTGELF
>TRBJ1-5|TRBV6-5
ASSLTGNSRNQPQH
>TRBJ2-7|TRBV2
ASSEIAGVVYEQY
>TRBJ2-2|TRBV6-5
ASSYSKASDNTGELF
>NA|TRBV7-3
ASSLNIGWGETQY
>TRBJ2-1|TRBV5-1
ASSSGLAGVDEQF
>TRBJ1-2|TRBV7-9
ASSLQENYGYT
>TRBJ2-3|TRBV7-2
ASSLSGTASTDTQY
>TRBJ2-2|TRBV2
ASSAGGRGNTGELF
>TRBJ1-5|TRBV6-5
ASSSLYSSQPQH
>TRBJ2-5|TRBV6-5
ASSYSFGPEWETQY
>TRBJ2-3|TRBV28
ASSVGDSTSTDTQY
>TRBJ1-1|TRBV20-1
SATRNTEAF
>TRBJ2-5|TRBV6-4
ASSYSLLPEQETQY
>TRBJ2-4|TRBV24-1
ATSDLFPTGGLAKNIQY
>TRBJ2-4|TRBV7-8
ASSSGQGKAKNIQY
>TRBJ2-5|TRBV20-1
SAASGLTQETQY
>TRBJ2-1|TRBV14
ASSQDLSPGYEQF
>TRBJ2-2|TRBV10-3
AMGVGGANTGELF
>TRBJ2-7|TRBV29-1
SFTGTISTVQY
>TRBJ2-7|TRBV7-9
ASSPPGRGGDEQY
>TRBJ2-7|TRBV28
ASSRTGGVYEQY
>TRBJ2-2|TRBV20-1
SGTSGLLGELF
>TRBJ2-5|TRBV28
ASSPGTEWVTQY
>TRBJ2-4|TRBV2
ASSAGQGLAKNIQY
>TRBJ1-6|TRBV20-1
SARDLGQGNSPLH